The 21 T cell receptor beta chains given below trace back to one sample, sequenced in a study of monozygotic twins with inflammatory bowel disease. No DNA is given; TCRdb re-called the 5' RACE reads and lists each CDR3 protein once. The table lists about 380,000 distinct CDR3 sequences. Source material: blood. The receptors derive from a human donor with ulcerative colitis or Crohn's disease, or a healthy co-twin of an affected twin (not recorded which).

The chain recombines TRBV12-3 or TRBV12-4 with TRBJ2-1; the TCRdb call, TRBD1, lacks DNA for checking. CDR3 length: 13 residues. The CDR3 sequence is CASSSYGTGEQFF.

The J gene is TRBJ1-2, the V gene TRBV20-1; the D call of TRBD1 rests on TCRdb alone, since no DNA is present to check it. The germline gives CDR1 DFQATT, CDR2 SNEGSKA (reference sequence). The CDR3 totals 12 residues. The CDR3 reads CSATGEKYGYTF.

The chain recombines TRBV14 with TRBJ2-5. The CDR3 has 13 residues. The germline gives CDR1 SGHDN, CDR2 FVKESK. The CDR3 protein is CASSHITKETQYF.

The chain recombines TRBV4-2 with TRBJ2-3. Germline-derived CDR1 and CDR2 are LGHNA and YNFKEQ. CDR3 size: 18 residues. CDR3 amino acids: CASSQDWALADHTDTQYF.

The chain carries TRBV20-1 and TRBJ2-7; TCRdb's D call, TRBD2, is unchecked because there is no DNA. The CDR3 is 15 amino acids. Germline CDR1 and CDR2: DFQATT and SNEGSKA (reference sequence). This CDR3 reads CSATLLAGISYEQYF.

The chain joins TRBV5-1 to TRBJ2-5; TCRdb designates TRBD1, a call that cannot be tested without DNA. The germline V gene has CDR1 SGHRS and CDR2 YFSETQ. CDR3 length: 19 residues. The CDR3 is CASSLVNRPGQGVGETQYF.

The chain is built from TRBV5-1 and TRBJ2-7; the TCRdb call, TRBD1, lacks DNA for checking. CDR3 length equals 15 residues. Germline V gene data show CDR1 as SGHRS and CDR2 as YFSETQ. CDR3 residues: CASSGGTGLSYEQYF. The whole variable domain, remainder taken from reference TRBV5-1 and TRBJ2-7, is KAGVTQTPRYLIKTRGQQVTLSCSPISGHRSVSWYQQTPGQGLQFLFEYFSETQRNKGNFPGRFSGRQFSNSRSEMNVSTLELGDSALYLCASSGGTGLSYEQYFGPGTRLTVT.

The chain uses TRBV30 and TRBJ2-1; TCRdb reports TRBD2, a call that lacks DNA to check it against. CDR1 and CDR2 (germline): GTSNPN, SVGIG (reference sequence). The CDR3 consists of 15 residues. CDR3 in amino acids: CAWSPGLAGVGEQFF.

The genes are TRBV2 and TRBJ2-1; TCRdb's D gene call, TRBD1, goes unchecked for lack of DNA. This CDR3 has 14 residues. The germline CDR1 and CDR2 sequences are SNHLY and FYNNEI. CDR3 amino acids: CARATGGPYNEQFF.

The V gene is TRBV28, the J gene TRBJ2-7; TCRdb's D call of TRBD2 is untestable without DNA. Germline V lookup: CDR1 MDHEN, CDR2 SYDVKM. There are 16 residues in the CDR3. The CDR3 spells CASSLPRREERDEQYF. Full variable domain (missing parts from reference TRBV28 and TRBJ2-7): DVKVTQSSRYLVKRTGEKVFLECVQDMDHENMFWYRQDPGLGLRLIYFSYDVKMKEKGDIPEGYSVSREKKERFSLILESASTNQTSMYLCASSLPRREERDEQYFGPGTRLTVT.

The rearrangement links TRBV5-1 to TRBJ2-3; TCRdb's assignment of TRBD1 cannot be checked, as there is no DNA. CDR3 size: 16 residues. CDR1 SGHRS and CDR2 YFSETQ come from the germline V gene. The CDR3 is CASSPDRGYGTDTQYF.

The rearrangement links TRBV19 to TRBJ2-1; TCRdb's D gene call, TRBD1, goes unchecked for lack of DNA. This CDR3 spans 15 amino acids. Germline lookup yields CDR1 LNHDA and CDR2 SQIVND (reference sequence). The CDR3 loop reads CASSMHRGDYNEQFF.

CDR3 loop: CASSVVGQNTEAFF. The chain combines TRBV9 with TRBJ1-1; as DNA is missing, the TRBD1 call by TCRdb cannot be tested. From germline, CDR1 is SGDLS and CDR2 YYNGEE. This CDR3 region has 14 residues.

The gene calls are TRBV12-5 and TRBJ2-5; checking the TCRdb D call of TRBD1 is not possible without DNA. CDR1 LGHNT and CDR2 FRNRAP come from the germline V gene. The CDR3 contains 13 residues. The CDR3 is CASGNSGEETQYF.

The chain joins TRBV7-3 to TRBJ2-1; TCRdb picks TRBD2, but there is no DNA to check that call. Germline CDR1 and CDR2: SGHTA and FQGTGA. The CDR3 is 15 residues long. The CDR3 loop is CASSPLAGIANEQFF.

This rearrangement joins TRBV4-2 to TRBJ1-2; TCRdb picks TRBD1, but there is no DNA to check that call. CDR1 and CDR2 from the germline V gene are LGHNA and YNFKEQ. This CDR3 spans 16 amino acids. CDR3 in amino acids: CASSQGGTRSRYGYTF.

This chain uses TRBV3-1 with TRBJ2-7. This CDR3 comprises 12 residues. The germline V gene encodes CDR1 LGHDT and CDR2 YNNKEL (reference sequence). CDR3 protein: CASSLSAGRQYF.

CDR3 sequence: CASSPPKGQEGYGYTF. The chain has TRBV7-9 and TRBJ1-2; TCRdb's D call, TRBD1, is unchecked because there is no DNA. Germline V gene lookup returns CDR1 SEHNR and CDR2 FQNEAQ (reference sequence). The length of the CDR3 is 16 residues. Drawing the rest from reference TRBV7-9 and TRBJ1-2, the complete variable domain is DTGVSQNPRHKITKRGQNVTFRCDPISEHNRLYWYRQTLGQGPEFLTYFQNEAQLEKSRLLSDRFSAERPKGSFSTLEIQRTEQGDSAMYLCASSPPKGQEGYGYTFGSGTRLTVV.

The rearrangement links TRBV20-1 to TRBJ2-7; the D gene TCRdb calls, TRBD1, cannot be checked with no DNA. There are 12 residues in the CDR3. In germline, CDR1 is DFQATT, CDR2 SNEGSKA (reference sequence). This CDR3 reads CSASGPPGEQYF.

The chain links TRBV20-1 to TRBJ2-6; TCRdb names TRBD1, which stays unverified in the absence of DNA. CDR1 and CDR2 (germline): DFQATT, SNEGSKA (reference sequence). This CDR3 region has 16 residues. This CDR3 is CSALWQGGPGANVLTF.

The chain is built from TRBV20-1 and TRBJ2-3; TCRdb names TRBD1, which stays unverified in the absence of DNA. Germline lookup yields CDR1 DFQATT and CDR2 SNEGSKA (reference sequence). The CDR3 contains 15 residues. CDR3 in amino acids: CSARSHRGRTDTQYF.